Detailed here is one TCR beta chain. This clone was seen a handful of times. Its binding antigen is unknown. Within one base of it there is no much larger clone, and no base qualities were kept. These data originate in a study of blood T cell repertoires in COVID-19 (dated by TCRdb to the early 2020s). In terms of the full investigation: Samples from collaborators originated in the United States, Italy and Spain and spanned both the acute and convalescent phases of COVID-19. Sample metadata almost always included a de-identified subject ID, COVID-19 status, age in years and sex. Samples were obtained from the ongoing ImmuneRACE study (first 160 participants) and from about 1,300 subjects provided by 6 global collaborators. The prospective study material was composed of cDNA or gDNA derived from T cells, B-cell-depleted T cells, or PBMCs. Where HLA class I and class II types were available, the types were taken from metadata supplied by the sample provider, not from assay-based typing. The repertoires were released in a freely available public database meant as a resource for research on the immune response to SARS-CoV-2. The dataset comprised deeply sampled blood TCRbeta repertoires from subjects exposed to, actively infected with, or recovered from COVID-19.

The investigation overall reported the following: The quantity of clinical and demographic metadata differed by source and by participant and was supplied without curation.

Each collaborating institution followed its own protocols to collect whole blood in K2EDTA tubes. For TCRbeta analysis, collaborator samples were shipped as frozen whole blood, as isolated PBMCs, or as DNA extracted from either sample type. TCRbeta CDR3 regions were amplified from genomic DNA using the immunoSEQ Assay, a bias-controlled multiplex PCR. Turning to the authors' computational methods: The number of nucleated cells in each sample was estimated from the amplification of reference gene primers within the assay. To quantify the absolute abundance of each unique TCRbeta CDR3 rearrangement, sequence reads were collapsed and filtered. For each sample, productive Simpson clonality was calculated by taking the square root of Simpson's diversity index across productive rearrangements. Entries here come from immuneACCESS through TCRdb and include only in-frame sequences with V and J called. Some clones fail to appear in such tables; in the studies checked, an unresolved V gene covers under half of the shortfall, and the cause of the remainder is unknown. That table is the source of V, J and clone size, and D and trimming were worked out from the DNA. Within this sample are 130,000 to 150,000 clones, with roughly 85% of them counted one time only. Of the sample, roughly 2.5% falls within the top ten clones.

CDR1 and CDR2, per the germline V gene, are KGHSH and LQKENI. The CDR3 covers 12 residues, taking in both the cysteine and the phenylalanine. The CDR3 DNA has 36 bases and is translated from base 1. V and J lose 0 bases and 6 bases, and a span of 5 bases separates them. The clonotype was recovered from a human donor with acute or convalescent COVID-19. The donor label of this sample is uncertain. Sequenced: peripheral blood. The chain is made from TRBV18 and TRBJ1-1; the D gene is perhaps TRBD1, from 5 matching bases. Here the CDR3 is given as CASSPPGPEAFF. The bases read TGTGCCAGCTCACCACCGGGGCCTGAAGCTTTCTTT.